The clone carrying this T cell receptor beta chain was seen repeatedly, ten times or more. The data derive from a study of T cells after yellow fever vaccination. Germline CDR1 MNHNY, CDR2 SVGAGI (reference sequence). V shed 0 bases and J shed 4 bases, with 6 bases lying between them. The CDR3 length is 13 residues. One entry per CDR3 protein, called by TCRdb with MiXCR from the 5' RACE reads. The top ten hold around 3.5% of the sample, which has around 260,000 distinct CDR3 sequences, over 4.5% seen once. Sequenced here: CD4+ T cells sorted from PBMCs, sampled on the day of the yellow fever booster vaccination. The chain links TRBV6-6 to TRBJ1-1; no clear D. This sequence was found in a man between 18 and 35 years old who received the YFV17D yellow fever vaccine. CDR3 DNA sequence: TGTGCCAGCAGTTACTCGAGCGCCACTGAAGCTTTCTTT. This translates into CASSYSSATEAFF.